This T cell receptor beta chain was sequenced in a study of T cell responses to AZD1222 COVID-19 vaccine. Overall study results and limits: Spike-wide coverage was observed for vaccine-associated CD4 TCRs, with dominant responses at 160-218 and 743-854.

In the case of this clone: Its target is not known.

Sequenced by immunoSEQ multiplex PCR; TCRdb stores in-frame clones only, minus some. In the table there are roughly 190,000 clones, roughly 90% of which are singletons. The germline V gene encodes CDR1 MNHEY and CDR2 SVGAGI. V was cut by 9 bases and J by 0 bases, with 15 bases left in between. The CDR3 has 15 residues. The TCR sequence derives from an adult who received the AZD1222 COVID-19 vaccine. The sequencing used peripheral blood, collected 28 days after the second AZD1222 dose. The chain recombines TRBV6-5 with TRBJ1-5; tentative D call: TRBD1 (5 bases). CDR3 nucleotides: TGTGCCAGTTCAGGGAGGCCATATAGCAATCAGCCCCAGCATTTT. It translates to CASSGRPYSNQPQHF.